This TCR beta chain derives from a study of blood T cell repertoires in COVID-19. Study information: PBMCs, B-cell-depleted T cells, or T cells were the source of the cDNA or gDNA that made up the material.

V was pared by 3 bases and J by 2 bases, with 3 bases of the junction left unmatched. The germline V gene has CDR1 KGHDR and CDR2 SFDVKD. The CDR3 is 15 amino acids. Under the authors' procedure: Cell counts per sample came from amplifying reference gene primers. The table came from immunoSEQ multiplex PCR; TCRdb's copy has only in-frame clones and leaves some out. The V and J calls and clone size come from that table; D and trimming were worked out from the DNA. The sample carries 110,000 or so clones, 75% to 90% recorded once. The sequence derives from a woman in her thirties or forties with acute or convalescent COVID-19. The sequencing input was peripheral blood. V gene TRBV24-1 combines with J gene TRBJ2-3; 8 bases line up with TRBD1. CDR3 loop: CATSDPGQATDTQYF. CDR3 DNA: TGTGCCACCAGTGATCCGGGACAGGCCACAGATACGCAGTATTTT.